This TCR beta chain was recovered during a study of T cell responses to AZD1222 COVID-19 vaccine. Study details: Whether given at about 4 or about 12 weeks, second doses were pooled. Study-wide results and caveats: Unmutated regions of variants are reportedly targeted by nearly half of spike-specific TCRs. Only after the peak T cell response were repertoires sampled. Among those given AZD1222, only six were seropositive at baseline.

TCRdb's copy holds only in-frame clones and misses some; the assay was immunoSEQ multiplex PCR. Of some 130,000 clones listed, approximately 85% were seen once; the top ten hold about 1.5%. As concerns this clone: The antigen remains unidentified.

CDR1 is MGHRA, CDR2 YSYEKL, per germline. V lost 4 bases, J lost 4 bases, and 2 bases stayed unmatched. The CDR3 sequence is 13 residues long. Sequencing used peripheral blood, obtained on day 0 of AZD1222 vaccination. The sequence was obtained from an adult in good health. The chain recombines TRBV4-1 with TRBJ1-2; TRBD1 agrees at 8 bases. CDR3 sequence (DNA): TGCGCCAGCAGCCGCACAGGGGGCTATGGCTACACCTTC. This gives the protein CASSRTGGYGYTF.